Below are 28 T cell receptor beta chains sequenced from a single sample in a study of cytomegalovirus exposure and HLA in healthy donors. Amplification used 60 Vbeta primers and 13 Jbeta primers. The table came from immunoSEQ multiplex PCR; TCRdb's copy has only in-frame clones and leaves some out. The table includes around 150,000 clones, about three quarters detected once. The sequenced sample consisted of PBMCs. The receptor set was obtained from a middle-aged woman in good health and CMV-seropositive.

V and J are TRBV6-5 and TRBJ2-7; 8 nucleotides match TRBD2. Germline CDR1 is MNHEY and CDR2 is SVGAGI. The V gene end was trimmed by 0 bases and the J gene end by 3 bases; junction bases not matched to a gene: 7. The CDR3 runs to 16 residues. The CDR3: CASSYSSLAGIYEQYF. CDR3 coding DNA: TGTGCCAGCAGTTACTCTTCCCTAGCGGGTATCTACGAGCAGTACTTC.

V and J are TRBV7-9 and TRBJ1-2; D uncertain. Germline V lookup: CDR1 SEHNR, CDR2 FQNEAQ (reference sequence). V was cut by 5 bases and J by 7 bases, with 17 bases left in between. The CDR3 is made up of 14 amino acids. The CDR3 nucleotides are TGTGCCAGCAGCCCCGTTTTGATAGGGAGTGGCTACACCTTC. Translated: CASSPVLIGSGYTF.

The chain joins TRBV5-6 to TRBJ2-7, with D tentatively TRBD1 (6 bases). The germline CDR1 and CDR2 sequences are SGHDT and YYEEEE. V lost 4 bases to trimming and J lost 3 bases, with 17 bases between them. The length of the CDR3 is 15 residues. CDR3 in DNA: TGTGCCAGCAGCCATGATCAGGGGACCTTCTACGAGCAGTACTTC. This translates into CASSHDQGTFYEQYF. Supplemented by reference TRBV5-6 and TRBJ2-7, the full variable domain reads DAGVTQSPTHLIKTRGQQVTLRCSPKSGHDTVSWYQQALGQGPQFIFQYYEEEERQRGNFPDRFSGHQFPNYSSELNVNALLLGDSALYLCASSHDQGTFYEQYFGPGTRLTVT.

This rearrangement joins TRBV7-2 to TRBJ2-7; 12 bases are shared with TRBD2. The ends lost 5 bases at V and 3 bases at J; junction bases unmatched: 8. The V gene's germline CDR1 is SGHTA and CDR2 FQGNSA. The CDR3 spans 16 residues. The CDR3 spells CASSLSLAGGIYEQYF. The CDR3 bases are TGTGCCAGCAGCCTATCACTAGCGGGGGGAATCTACGAGCAGTACTTC.

CDR3 DNA: TGTGCCAGCAGCCCAACGTGGGGCGAGGTCACAGATACGCAGTATTTT. Translated: CASSPTWGEVTDTQYF. This rearrangement joins TRBV7-9 to TRBJ2-3; D possibly corresponds to TRBD1 (5 bases). The CDR3 runs to 16 residues. The V and J ends lost 5 bases and 2 bases respectively, with 17 bases between them. Germline CDR1 reads SEHNR; CDR2 reads FQNEAQ (reference sequence).

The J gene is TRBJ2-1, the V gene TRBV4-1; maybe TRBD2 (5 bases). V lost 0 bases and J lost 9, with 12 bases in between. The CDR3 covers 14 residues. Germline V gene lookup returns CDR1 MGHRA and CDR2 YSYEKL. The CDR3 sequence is CASSQEVRASEQFF. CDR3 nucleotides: TGCGCCAGCAGCCAAGAGGTGAGGGCCAGTGAGCAGTTCTTC.

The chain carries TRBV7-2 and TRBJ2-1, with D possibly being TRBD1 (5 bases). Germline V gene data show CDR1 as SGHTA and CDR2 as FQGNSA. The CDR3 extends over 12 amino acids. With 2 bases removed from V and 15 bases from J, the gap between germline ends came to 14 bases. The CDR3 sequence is CASSLSLGHPFF. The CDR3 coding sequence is TGTGCCAGCAGCTTAAGTCTGGGGCATCCGTTCTTC.

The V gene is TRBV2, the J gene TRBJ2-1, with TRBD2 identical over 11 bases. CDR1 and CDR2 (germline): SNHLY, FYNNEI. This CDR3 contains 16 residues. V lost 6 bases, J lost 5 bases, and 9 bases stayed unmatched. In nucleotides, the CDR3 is TGTGCCAGCAGGCGGGGGACTAGCGGAACGGACAATGAGCAGTTCTTC. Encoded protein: CASRRGTSGTDNEQFF. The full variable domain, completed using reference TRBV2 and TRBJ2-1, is EPEVTQTPSHQVTQMGQEVILRCVPISNHLYFYWYRQILGQKVEFLVSFYNNEISEKSEIFDDQFSVERPDGSNFTLKIRSTKLEDSAMYFCASRRGTSGTDNEQFFGPGTRLTVL.

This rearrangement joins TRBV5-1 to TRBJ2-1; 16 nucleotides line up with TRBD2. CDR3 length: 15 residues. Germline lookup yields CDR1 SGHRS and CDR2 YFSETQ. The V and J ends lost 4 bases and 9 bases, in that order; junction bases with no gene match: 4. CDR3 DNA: TGCGCCAGCAGCCTGGGACTAGCGGGGGGGCTTGAGCAGTTCTTC. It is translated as CASSLGLAGGLEQFF.

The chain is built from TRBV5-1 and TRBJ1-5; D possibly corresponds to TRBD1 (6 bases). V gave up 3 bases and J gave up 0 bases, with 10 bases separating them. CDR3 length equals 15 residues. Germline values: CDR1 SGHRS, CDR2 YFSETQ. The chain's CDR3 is CASSSDRHSNQPQHF. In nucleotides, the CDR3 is TGCGCCAGCAGCTCCGACAGGCATAGCAATCAGCCCCAGCATTTT. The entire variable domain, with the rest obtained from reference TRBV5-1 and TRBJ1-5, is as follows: KAGVTQTPRYLIKTRGQQVTLSCSPISGHRSVSWYQQTPGQGLQFLFEYFSETQRNKGNFPGRFSGRQFSNSRSEMNVSTLELGDSALYLCASSSDRHSNQPQHFGDGTRLSIL.

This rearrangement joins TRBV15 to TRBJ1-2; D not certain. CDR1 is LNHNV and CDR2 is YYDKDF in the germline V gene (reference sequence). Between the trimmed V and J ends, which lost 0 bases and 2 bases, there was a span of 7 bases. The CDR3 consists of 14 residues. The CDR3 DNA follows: TGTGCCACCAGCAGAGAGGTGCAGAACTATGGCTACACCTTC. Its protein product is CATSREVQNYGYTF.

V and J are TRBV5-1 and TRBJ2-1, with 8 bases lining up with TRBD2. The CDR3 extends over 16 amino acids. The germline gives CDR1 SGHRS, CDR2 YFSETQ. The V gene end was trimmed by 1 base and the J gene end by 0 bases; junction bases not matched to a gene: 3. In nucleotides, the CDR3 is TGCGCCAGCAGCTTGAGTAGCGGGACCTCCTACAATGAGCAGTTCTTC. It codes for CASSLSSGTSYNEQFF.

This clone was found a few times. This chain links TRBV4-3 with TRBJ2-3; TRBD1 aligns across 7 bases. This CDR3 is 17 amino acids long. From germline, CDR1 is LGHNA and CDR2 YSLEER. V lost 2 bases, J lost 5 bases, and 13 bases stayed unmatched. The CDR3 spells CASSQQIDRAFGDTQYF. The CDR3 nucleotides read TGCGCCAGCAGCCAACAAATAGACAGGGCGTTTGGAGATACGCAGTATTTT.

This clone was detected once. CDR3 sequence (DNA): TGTGCCAGCAGCTTAGATTGGGGGGGCACCGGGGAGCTGTTTTTT. This translates into CASSLDWGGTGELFF. The V and J genes are TRBV7-9 and TRBJ2-2; TRBD2 matches 7 bases. There are 15 residues in the CDR3. The germline gives CDR1 SEHNR, CDR2 FQNEAQ (reference sequence). V was pared by 1 base and J by 4 bases, with 3 bases of the junction left unmatched.

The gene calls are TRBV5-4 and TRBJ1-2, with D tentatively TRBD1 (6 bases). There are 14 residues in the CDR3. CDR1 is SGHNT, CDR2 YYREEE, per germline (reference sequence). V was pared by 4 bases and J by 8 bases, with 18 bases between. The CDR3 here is CASSQISDRGGYTF. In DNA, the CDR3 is TGTGCCAGCAGCCAAATATCGGACAGAGGCGGCTACACCTTC.

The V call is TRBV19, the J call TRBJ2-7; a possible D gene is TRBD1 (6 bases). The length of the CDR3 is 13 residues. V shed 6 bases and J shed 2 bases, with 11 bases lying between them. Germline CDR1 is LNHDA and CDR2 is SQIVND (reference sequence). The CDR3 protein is CASSSDSPYEQYF. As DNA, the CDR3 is TGTGCCAGTAGCTCGGACAGCCCCTACGAGCAGTACTTC.

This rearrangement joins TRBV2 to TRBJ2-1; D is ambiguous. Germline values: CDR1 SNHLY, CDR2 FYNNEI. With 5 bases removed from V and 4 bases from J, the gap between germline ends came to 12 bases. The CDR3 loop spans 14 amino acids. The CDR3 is CASSLGSAYNEQFF. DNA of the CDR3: TGTGCCAGCAGTCTAGGCAGCGCTTACAATGAGCAGTTCTTC.

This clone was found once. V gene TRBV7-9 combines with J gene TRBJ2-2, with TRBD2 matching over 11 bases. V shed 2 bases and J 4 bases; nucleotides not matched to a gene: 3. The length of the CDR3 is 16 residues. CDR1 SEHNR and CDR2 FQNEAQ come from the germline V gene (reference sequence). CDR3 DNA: TGTGCCAGCAGCTTACAGACTAGCGGGGTCACCGGGGAGCTGTTTTTT. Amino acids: CASSLQTSGVTGELFF.

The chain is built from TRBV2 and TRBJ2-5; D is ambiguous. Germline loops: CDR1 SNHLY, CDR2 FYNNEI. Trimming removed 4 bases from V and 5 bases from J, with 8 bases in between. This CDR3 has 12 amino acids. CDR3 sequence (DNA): TGTGCCAGCAGTGCTGTCGCGGAGACCCAGTACTTC. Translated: CASSAVAETQYF. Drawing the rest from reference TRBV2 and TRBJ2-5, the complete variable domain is EPEVTQTPSHQVTQMGQEVILRCVPISNHLYFYWYRQILGQKVEFLVSFYNNEISEKSEIFDDQFSVERPDGSNFTLKIRSTKLEDSAMYFCASSAVAETQYFGPGTRLLVL.

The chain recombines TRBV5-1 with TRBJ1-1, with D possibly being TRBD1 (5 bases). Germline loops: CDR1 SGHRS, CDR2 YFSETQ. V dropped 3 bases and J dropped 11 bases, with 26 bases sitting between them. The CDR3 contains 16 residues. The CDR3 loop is CASSSPGGGRGSAAFF. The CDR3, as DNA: TGCGCCAGCAGCTCCCCCGGGGGAGGGAGGGGCTCGGCCGCTTTCTTT.

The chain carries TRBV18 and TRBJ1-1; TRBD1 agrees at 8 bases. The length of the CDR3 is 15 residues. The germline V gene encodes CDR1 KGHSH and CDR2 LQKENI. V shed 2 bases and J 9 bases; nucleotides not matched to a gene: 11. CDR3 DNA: TGTGCCAGCTCACCAGTCGCCCTACAGGGGGGCAAAGCTTTCTTT. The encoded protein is CASSPVALQGGKAFF.

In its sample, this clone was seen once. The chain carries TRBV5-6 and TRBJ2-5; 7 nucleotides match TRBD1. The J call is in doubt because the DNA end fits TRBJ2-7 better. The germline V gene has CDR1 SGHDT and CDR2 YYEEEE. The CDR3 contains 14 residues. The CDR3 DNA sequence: TGTGCCAGCAGAAATCAGGGGGTTCCCTACGAGCAGTACTTC. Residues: CASRNQGVPYEQYF.

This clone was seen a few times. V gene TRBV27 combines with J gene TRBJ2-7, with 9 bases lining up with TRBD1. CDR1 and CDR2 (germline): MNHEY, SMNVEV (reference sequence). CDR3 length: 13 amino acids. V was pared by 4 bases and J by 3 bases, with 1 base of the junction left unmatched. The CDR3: CASSWDRDYEQYF. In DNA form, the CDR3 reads TGTGCCAGCAGTTGGGACAGGGACTACGAGCAGTACTTC.

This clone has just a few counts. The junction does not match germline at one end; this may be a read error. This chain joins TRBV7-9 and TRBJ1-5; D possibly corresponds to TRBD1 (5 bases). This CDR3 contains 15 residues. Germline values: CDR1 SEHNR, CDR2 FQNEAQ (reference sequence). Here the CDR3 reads CASSSRGMRISPSFF. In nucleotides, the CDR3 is TGTGCCAGCAGCTCGCGGGGGATGAGAATCAGCCCCAGCTTTTTT.

This CDR3 is CASSLVGGLRSEAFF. The DNA of the CDR3 is TGTGCCAGCAGCTTAGTCGGGGGGCTCAGGTCTGAAGCTTTCTTT. This chain joins TRBV11-2 and TRBJ1-1, with D perhaps TRBD1 (6 bases). The V end was cut by 1 base, the J end by 6 bases, with 15 bases between. The germline V gene has CDR1 SGHAT and CDR2 FQNNGV. The CDR3 loop spans 15 amino acids.

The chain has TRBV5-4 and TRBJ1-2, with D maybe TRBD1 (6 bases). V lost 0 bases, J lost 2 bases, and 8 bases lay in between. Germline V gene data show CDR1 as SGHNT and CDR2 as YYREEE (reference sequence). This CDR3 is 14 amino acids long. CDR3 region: CASSLDRANYGYTF. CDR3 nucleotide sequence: TGTGCCAGCAGCTTGGACAGGGCGAACTATGGCTACACCTTC. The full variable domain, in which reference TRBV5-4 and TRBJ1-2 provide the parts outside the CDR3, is ETGVTQSPTHLIKTRGQQVTLRCSSQSGHNTVSWYQQALGQGPQFIFQYYREEENGRGNFPPRFSGLQFPNYSSELNVNALELDDSALYLCASSLDRANYGYTFGSGTRLTVV.

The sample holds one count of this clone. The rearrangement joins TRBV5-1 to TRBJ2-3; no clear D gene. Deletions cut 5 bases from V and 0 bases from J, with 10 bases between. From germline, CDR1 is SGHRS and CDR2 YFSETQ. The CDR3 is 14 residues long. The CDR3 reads CASSSSTSTDTQYF. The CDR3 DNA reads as TGCGCCAGCAGTTCCTCGACTAGCACAGATACGCAGTATTTT. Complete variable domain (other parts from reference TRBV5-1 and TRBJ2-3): KAGVTQTPRYLIKTRGQQVTLSCSPISGHRSVSWYQQTPGQGLQFLFEYFSETQRNKGNFPGRFSGRQFSNSRSEMNVSTLELGDSALYLCASSSSTSTDTQYFGPGTRLTVL.

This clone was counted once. The CDR3 DNA reads as TGTGCCAGCAGTTTCGGGACTCTAAGGGAGCAGTACTTC. This translates into CASSFGTLREQYF. This chain links TRBV27 with TRBJ2-7; TRBD2 might be the D (6 bases). The length of the CDR3 is 13 residues. The ends were cut back, 3 bases at V and 7 bases at J, with 13 bases in the middle. Germline V gene sequence: CDR1 MNHEY, CDR2 SMNVEV (reference sequence).